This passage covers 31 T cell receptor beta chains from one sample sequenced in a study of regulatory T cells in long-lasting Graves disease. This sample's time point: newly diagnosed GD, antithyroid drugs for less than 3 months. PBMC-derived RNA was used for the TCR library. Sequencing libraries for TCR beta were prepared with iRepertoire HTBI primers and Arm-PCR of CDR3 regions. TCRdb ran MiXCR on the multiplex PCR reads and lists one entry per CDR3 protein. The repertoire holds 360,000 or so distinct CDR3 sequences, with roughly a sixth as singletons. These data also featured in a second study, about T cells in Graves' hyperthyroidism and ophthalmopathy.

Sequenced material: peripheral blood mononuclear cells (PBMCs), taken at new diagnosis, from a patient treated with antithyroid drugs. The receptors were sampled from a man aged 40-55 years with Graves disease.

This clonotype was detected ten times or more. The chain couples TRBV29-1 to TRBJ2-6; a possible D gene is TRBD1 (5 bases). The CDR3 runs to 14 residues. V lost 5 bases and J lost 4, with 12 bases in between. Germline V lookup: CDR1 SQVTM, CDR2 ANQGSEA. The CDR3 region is CSVSPGSGANVLTF. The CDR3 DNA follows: TGCAGCGTTTCCCCAGGGTCCGGGGCCAACGTCCTGACTTTC.

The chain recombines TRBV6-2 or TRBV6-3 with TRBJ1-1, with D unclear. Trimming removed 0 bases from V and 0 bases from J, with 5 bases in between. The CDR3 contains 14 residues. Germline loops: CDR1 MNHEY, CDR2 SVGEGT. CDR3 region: CASSYSQVNTEAFF. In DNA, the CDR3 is TGTGCCAGCAGTTACTCTCAGGTGAACACTGAAGCTTTCTTT.

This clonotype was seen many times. CDR3 in DNA: TGTGCCAGCACGAACTGGGGTTTCACTGAAGCTTTCTTT. This codes for CASTNWGFTEAFF. The chain uses TRBV12-3 or TRBV12-4 and TRBJ1-1; D is ambiguous. Trimming took off 7 bases at V and 4 bases at J, with 13 bases between the two ends. The CDR3 runs 13 residues.

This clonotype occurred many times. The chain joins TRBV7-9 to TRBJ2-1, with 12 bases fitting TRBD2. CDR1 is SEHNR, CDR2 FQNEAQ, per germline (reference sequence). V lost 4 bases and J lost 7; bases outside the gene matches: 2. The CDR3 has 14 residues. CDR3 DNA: TGTGCCAGCAGCTCCCTAGCGGGGGGGAATGAGCAGTTCTTC. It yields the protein CASSSLAGGNEQFF.

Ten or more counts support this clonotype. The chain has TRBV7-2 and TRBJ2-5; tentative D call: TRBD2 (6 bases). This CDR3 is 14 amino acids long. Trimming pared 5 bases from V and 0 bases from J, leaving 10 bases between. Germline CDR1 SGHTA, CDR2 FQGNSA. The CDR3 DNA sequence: TGTGCCAGCAGCAACCGGGGGTACCAAGAGACCCAGTACTTC. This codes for CASSNRGYQETQYF.

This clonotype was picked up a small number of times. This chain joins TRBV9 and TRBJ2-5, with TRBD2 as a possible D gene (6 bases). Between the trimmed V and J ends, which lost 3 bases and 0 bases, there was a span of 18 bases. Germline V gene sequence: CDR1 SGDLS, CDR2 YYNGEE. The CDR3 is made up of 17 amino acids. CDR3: CASSGPAGLGYQETQYF. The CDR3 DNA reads TGTGCCAGCAGCGGTCCTGCGGGGCTGGGGTACCAAGAGACCCAGTACTTC.

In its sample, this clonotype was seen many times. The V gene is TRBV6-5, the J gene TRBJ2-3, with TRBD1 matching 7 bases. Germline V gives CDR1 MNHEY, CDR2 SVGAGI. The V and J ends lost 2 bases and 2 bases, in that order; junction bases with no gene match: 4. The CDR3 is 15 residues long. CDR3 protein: CASSYRTGITDTQYF. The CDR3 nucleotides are TGTGCCAGCAGTTACCGGACAGGAATCACAGATACGCAGTATTTT.

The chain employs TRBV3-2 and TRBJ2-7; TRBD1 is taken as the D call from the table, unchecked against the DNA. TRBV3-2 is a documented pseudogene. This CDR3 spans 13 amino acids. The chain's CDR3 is CASSQEGAYEQYF. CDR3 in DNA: TGTGCCAGCAGCCAAGAGGGGGCATACGAGCAGTACTTC.

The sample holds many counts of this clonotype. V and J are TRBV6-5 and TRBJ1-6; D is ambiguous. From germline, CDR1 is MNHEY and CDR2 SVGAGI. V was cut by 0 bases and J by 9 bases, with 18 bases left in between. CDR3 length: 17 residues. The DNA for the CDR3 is TGTGCCAGCAGTTACTCGTGGCCAGGCCAGTCTGGTTCACCCCTCCACTTT. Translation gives CASSYSWPGQSGSPLHF.

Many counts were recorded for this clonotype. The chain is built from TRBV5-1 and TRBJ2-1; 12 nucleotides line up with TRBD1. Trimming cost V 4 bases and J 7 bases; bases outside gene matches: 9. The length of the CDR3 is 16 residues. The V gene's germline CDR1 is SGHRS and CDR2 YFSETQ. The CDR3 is CASSTTPGQGANEQFF. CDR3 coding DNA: TGCGCCAGCAGCACAACGCCGGGACAGGGGGCTAATGAGCAGTTCTTC.

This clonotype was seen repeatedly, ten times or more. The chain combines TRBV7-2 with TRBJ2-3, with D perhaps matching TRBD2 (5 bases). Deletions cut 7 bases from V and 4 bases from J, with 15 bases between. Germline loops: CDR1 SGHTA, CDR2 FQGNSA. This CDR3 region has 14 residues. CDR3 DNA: TGTGCCAGCATGGTGAACGGGCGGGCAGATACGCAGTATTTT. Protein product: CASMVNGRADTQYF.

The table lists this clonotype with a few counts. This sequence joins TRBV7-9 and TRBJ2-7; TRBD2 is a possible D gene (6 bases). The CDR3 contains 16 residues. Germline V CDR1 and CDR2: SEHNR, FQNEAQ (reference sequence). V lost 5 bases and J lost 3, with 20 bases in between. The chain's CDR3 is CASSPNHRTGLYEQYF. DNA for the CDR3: TGTGCCAGCAGCCCCAATCACCGGACGGGACTCTACGAGCAGTACTTC.

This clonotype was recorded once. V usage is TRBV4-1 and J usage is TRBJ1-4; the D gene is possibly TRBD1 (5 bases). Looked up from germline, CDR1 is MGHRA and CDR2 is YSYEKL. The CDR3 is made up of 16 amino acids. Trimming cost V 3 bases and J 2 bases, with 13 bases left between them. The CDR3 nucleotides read TGCGCCAGCAGCCATGGCAGGGTGGCGACTAATGAAAAACTGTTTTTT. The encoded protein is CASSHGRVATNEKLFF.

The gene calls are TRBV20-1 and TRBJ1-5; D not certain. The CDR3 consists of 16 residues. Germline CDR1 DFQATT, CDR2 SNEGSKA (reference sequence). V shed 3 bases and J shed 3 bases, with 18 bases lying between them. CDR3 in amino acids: CSASSPMAAANQPQHF. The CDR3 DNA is TGCAGTGCTAGTTCCCCAATGGCGGCGGCCAATCAGCCCCAGCATTTT.

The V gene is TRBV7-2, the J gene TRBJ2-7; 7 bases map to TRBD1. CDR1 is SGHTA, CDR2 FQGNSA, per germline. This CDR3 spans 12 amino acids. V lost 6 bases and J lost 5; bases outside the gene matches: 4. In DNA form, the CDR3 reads TGTGCCAGCAGACGGGACAGCCACGAGCAGTACTTC. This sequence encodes CASRRDSHEQYF.

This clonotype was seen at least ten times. The CDR3 loop reads CASSRGVTSGNTIYF. Written as DNA, the CDR3 is TGTGCCAGCAGCCGGGGGGTCACCTCTGGAAACACCATATATTTT. V is TRBV3-1 and J is TRBJ1-3; perhaps TRBD1 as D (5 bases). The germline V gene encodes CDR1 LGHDT and CDR2 YNNKEL (reference sequence). V was pared by 4 bases and J by 0 bases, with 10 bases between. The CDR3 is 15 amino acids.

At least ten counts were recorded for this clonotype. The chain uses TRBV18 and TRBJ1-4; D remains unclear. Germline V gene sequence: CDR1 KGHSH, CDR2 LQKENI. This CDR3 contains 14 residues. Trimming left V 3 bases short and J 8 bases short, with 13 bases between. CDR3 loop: CASSPSAEGEKLFF. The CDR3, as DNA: TGTGCCAGCTCACCTTCGGCCGAAGGGGAAAAACTGTTTTTT.

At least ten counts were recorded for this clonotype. The CDR3 sequence: CASSPGGAVSGANVLTF. DNA for the CDR3: TGCGCCAGCAGCCCAGGGGGCGCGGTCTCTGGGGCCAACGTCCTGACTTTC. This sequence joins TRBV5-1 and TRBJ2-6, with 8 positions matching TRBD1. Germline CDR1 reads SGHRS; CDR2 reads YFSETQ. V was clipped by 4 bases and J by 0 bases; unmatched bases: 6. The CDR3 has 17 residues.

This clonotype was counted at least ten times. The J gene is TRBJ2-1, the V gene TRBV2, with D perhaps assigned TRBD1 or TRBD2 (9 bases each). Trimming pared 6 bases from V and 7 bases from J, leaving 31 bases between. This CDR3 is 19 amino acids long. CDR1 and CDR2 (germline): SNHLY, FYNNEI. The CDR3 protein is CASRTGGTSGSSAGNEQFF. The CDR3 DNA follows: TGTGCCAGCAGAACAGGGGGCACTAGCGGGTCCTCGGCAGGGAATGAGCAGTTCTTC.

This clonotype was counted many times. The CDR3 DNA reads TGTGCCAGCTCACGGGACATAAATGAAAAACTGTTTTTT. It encodes CASSRDINEKLFF. V is TRBV2 and J is TRBJ1-4, with a possible D match to TRBD1 (6 bases). The CDR3 runs to 13 residues. Per germline, CDR1 SNHLY and CDR2 FYNNEI. V was pared by 8 bases and J by 5 bases, with 12 bases between.

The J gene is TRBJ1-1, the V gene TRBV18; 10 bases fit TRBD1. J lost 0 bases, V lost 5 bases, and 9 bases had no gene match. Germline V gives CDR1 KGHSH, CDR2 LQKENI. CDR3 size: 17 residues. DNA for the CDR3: TGTGCCAGCTCAAGGGGGACAGGGGAGGGGATGAACACTGAAGCTTTCTTT. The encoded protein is CASSRGTGEGMNTEAFF. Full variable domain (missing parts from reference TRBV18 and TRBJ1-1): NAGVMQNPRHLVRRRGQEARLRCSPMKGHSHVYWYRQLPEEGLKFMVYLQKENIIDESGMPKERFSAEFPKEGPSILRIQQVVRGDSAAYFCASSRGTGEGMNTEAFFGQGTRLTVV.

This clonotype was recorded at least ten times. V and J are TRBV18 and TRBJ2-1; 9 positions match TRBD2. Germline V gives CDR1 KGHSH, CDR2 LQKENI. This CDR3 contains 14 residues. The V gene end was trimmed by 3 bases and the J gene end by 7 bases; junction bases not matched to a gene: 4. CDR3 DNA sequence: TGTGCCAGCTCACCTCGCGGGGGGGAGAATGAGCAGTTCTTC. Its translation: CASSPRGGENEQFF.

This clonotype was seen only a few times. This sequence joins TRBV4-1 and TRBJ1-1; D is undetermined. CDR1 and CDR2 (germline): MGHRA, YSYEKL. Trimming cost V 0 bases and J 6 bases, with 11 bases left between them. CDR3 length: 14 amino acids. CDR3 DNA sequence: TGCGCCAGCAGCCAAGATAAAAGGAGCGCTGAAGCTTTCTTT. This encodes CASSQDKRSAEAFF.

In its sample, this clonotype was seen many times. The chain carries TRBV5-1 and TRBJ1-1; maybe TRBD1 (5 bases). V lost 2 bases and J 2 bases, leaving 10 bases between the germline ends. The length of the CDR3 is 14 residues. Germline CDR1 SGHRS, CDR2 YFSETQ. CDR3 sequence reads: CASSFDGANTEAFF. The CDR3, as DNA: TGCGCCAGCAGCTTCGACGGGGCCAACACTGAAGCTTTCTTT.

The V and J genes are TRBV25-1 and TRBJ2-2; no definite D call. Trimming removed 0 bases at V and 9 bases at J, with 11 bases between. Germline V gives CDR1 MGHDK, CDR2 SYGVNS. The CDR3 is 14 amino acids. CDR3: CASSEYLGFRELFF. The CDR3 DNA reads TGTGCCAGCAGTGAATATTTGGGGTTCCGGGAGCTGTTTTTT.

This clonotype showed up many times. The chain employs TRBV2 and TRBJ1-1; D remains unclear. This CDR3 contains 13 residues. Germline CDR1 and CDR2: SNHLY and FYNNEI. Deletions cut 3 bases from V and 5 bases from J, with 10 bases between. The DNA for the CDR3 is TGTGCCAGCAGTGATAGGAGGGTGACTGAAGCTTTCTTT. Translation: CASSDRRVTEAFF.

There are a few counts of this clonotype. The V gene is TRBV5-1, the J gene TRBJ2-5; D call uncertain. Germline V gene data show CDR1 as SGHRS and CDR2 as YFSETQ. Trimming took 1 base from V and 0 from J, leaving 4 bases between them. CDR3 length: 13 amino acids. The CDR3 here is CASSLPNQETQYF. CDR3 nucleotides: TGCGCCAGCAGCTTGCCCAACCAAGAGACCCAGTACTTC.

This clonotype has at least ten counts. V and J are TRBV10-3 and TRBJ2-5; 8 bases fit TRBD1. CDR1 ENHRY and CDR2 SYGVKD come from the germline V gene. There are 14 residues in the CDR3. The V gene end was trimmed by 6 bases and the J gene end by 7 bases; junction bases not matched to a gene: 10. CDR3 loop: CAIRPGQATVTQYF. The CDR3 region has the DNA TGTGCCATCAGGCCGGGACAGGCCACTGTGACCCAGTACTTC.

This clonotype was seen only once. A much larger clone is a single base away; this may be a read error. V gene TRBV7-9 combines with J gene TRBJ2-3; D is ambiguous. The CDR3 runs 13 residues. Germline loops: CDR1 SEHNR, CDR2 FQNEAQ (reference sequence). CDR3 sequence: CASSLLYADTPYF. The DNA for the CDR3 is TGTGCCAGCAGCTTGTTATATGCAGATACGCCGTATTTT.

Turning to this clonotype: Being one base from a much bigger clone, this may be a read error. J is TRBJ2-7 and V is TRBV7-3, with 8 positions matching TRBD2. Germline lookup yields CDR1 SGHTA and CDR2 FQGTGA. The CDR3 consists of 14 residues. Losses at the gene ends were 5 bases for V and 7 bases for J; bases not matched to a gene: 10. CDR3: CASSTGTSSNEQYF. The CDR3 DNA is TGTGCCAGCAGCACCGGGACTAGTAGCAATGAGCAGTACTTC.

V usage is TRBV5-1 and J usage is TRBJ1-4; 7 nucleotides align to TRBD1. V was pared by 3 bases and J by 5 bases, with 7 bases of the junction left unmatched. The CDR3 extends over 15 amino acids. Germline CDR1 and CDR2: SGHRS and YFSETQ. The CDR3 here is CASSSGLDRNEKLFF. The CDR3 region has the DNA TGCGCCAGCAGCTCGGGGCTGGACAGGAATGAAAAACTGTTTTTT.